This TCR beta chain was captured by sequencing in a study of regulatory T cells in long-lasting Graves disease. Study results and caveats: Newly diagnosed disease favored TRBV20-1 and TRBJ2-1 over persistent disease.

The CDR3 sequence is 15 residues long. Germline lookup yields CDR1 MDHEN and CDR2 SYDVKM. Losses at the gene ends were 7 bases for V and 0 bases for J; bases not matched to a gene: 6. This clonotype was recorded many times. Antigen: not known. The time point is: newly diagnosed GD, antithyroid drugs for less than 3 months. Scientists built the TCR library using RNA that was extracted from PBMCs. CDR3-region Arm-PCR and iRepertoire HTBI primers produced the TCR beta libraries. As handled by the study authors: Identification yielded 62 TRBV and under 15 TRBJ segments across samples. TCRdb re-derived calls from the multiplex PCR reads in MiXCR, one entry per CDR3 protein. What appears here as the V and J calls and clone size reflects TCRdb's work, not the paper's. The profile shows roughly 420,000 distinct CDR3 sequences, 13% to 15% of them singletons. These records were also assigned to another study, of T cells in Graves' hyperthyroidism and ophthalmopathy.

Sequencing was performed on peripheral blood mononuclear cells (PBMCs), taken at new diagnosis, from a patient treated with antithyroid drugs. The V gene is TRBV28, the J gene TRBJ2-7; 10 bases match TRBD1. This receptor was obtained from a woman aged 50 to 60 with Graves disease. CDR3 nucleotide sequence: TGTGCCAGCACCCTTAGGGACAGGGGCTCCTACGAGCAGTACTTC. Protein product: CASTLRDRGSYEQYF.